These 22 T cell receptor beta chains were all obtained from the same sample, sequenced in a study of T cells in Graves' hyperthyroidism and ophthalmopathy. Amplification of TCR beta CDR3 regions was performed using RNA transcripts as template. First-round RT-PCR of the TCR CDR3 relied on the HTBI primer set. TCRdb re-analysed the multiplex PCR reads in MiXCR, keeping a single row per CDR3 protein. The table shows over 550,000 distinct CDR3 sequences, with over 15% occurring only once. Sequencing used blood. These receptors originate from a woman aged 18-30 years with Graves' hyperthyroidism.

This clonotype appeared a few times. The chain links TRBV3-1 to TRBJ1-5, with D tentatively TRBD1 (6 bases). The CDR3 spans 15 residues. Per the germline V gene, CDR1 is LGHDT and CDR2 is YNNKEL (reference sequence). Deletions cut 0 bases from V and 3 bases from J, with 9 bases between. CDR3 sequence (DNA): TGTGCCAGCAGCCAAGATGGGACACCCAATCAGCCCCAGCATTTT. Translating it yields CASSQDGTPNQPQHF.

V usage is TRBV20-1 and J usage is TRBJ1-2; D uncertain. Germline assignment: CDR1 DFQATT and CDR2 SNEGSKA (reference sequence). The CDR3 has 11 amino acids. The ends were cut back, 4 bases at V and 4 bases at J, with 7 bases in the middle. This CDR3 is CSATIAYGYTF. The CDR3 DNA follows: TGCAGTGCTACCATTGCCTATGGCTACACCTTC.

This clonotype was counted at least ten times. The chain joins TRBV7-9 to TRBJ2-7; either TRBD1 or TRBD2 may fit D (5 bases each). V lost 1 base to trimming and J lost 2 bases, with 9 bases between them. CDR3 length: 14 amino acids. Germline values: CDR1 SEHNR, CDR2 FQNEAQ (reference sequence). The CDR3 bases are TGTGCCAGCAGCTTAGTTAGGGGACCCTACGAGCAGTACTTC. Translating gives CASSLVRGPYEQYF.

Remarks on this clonotype: A single base separates this from a much larger clone, so it may be a read error. The rearrangement joins TRBV12-3 or TRBV12-4 to TRBJ2-2; D unresolved. Deletions cut 5 bases from V and 6 bases from J, with 10 bases between. The length of the CDR3 is 13 residues. The DNA of the CDR3 is TGTGCCAGCAGTCCCCCGGTGCCCGGGGAGCTGTTTTTT. Protein sequence: CASSPPVPGELFF.

The chain has TRBV27 and TRBJ1-6, with 7 bases that match TRBD1. Germline V gene data show CDR1 as MNHEY and CDR2 as SMNVEV (reference sequence). J gave up 6 bases and V 6 bases, and 8 bases lay outside the gene matches. CDR3 length: 15 amino acids. The chain's CDR3 is CASSPRGQLNSPLHF. CDR3 DNA: TGTGCCAGCAGCCCCCGGGGACAGCTTAATTCACCCCTCCACTTT.

There are many counts of this clonotype. The chain links TRBV2 to TRBJ2-7, with D uncertain. Germline V gives CDR1 SNHLY, CDR2 FYNNEI. This CDR3 has 11 residues. The V end was cut by 7 bases, the J end by 6 bases, with 10 bases between. The DNA for the CDR3 is TGTGCCAGCACCATACCCCTCGAGCAGTACTTC. It is translated as CASTIPLEQYF.

Of note for this clonotype: This could be a read error, since a much larger clone is one nucleotide away. This rearrangement joins TRBV5-1 to TRBJ1-3; D is ambiguous. The germline CDR1 and CDR2 sequences are SGHRS and YFSETQ. The CDR3 loop spans 15 amino acids. CDR3 sequence: CARSLDPNSGNTIYF. The CDR3 coding sequence is TGCGCCAGAAGCTTGGACCCGAACTCTGGAAACACCATATATTTT.

This clonotype was counted ten times or more. The chain carries TRBV6-2 or TRBV6-3 and TRBJ1-1; no definite D call. The CDR3 consists of 15 residues. Germline V gives CDR1 MNHEY, CDR2 SVGEGT. V was clipped by 0 bases and J by 0 bases, with 8 bases between them. The CDR3 loop is CASSYSFGLNTEAFF. The CDR3 coding sequence is TGTGCCAGCAGTTACTCGTTCGGACTGAACACTGAAGCTTTCTTT.

This clonotype was observed at least ten times. This chain joins TRBV24-1 and TRBJ1-1; D unresolved. The CDR3 spans 12 residues. With 2 bases removed from V and 1 base from J, the gap between germline ends came to 1 base. CDR1 and CDR2 (germline): KGHDR, SFDVKD. DNA of the CDR3: TGTGCCACCAGTGATTGGAACACTGAAGCTTTCTTT. Its translation: CATSDWNTEAFF.

This clonotype was seen ten or more times. This chain joins TRBV7-9 and TRBJ2-5; 8 bases are a match to TRBD1. V lost 5 bases, J lost 3 bases, and 2 bases stayed unmatched. Per germline, CDR1 SEHNR and CDR2 FQNEAQ (reference sequence). The CDR3 is made up of 13 amino acids. CDR3 loop: CASSPTGEETQYF. Written as DNA, the CDR3 is TGTGCCAGCAGCCCGACAGGGGAAGAGACCCAGTACTTC.

V usage is TRBV14 and J usage is TRBJ2-7, with unresolved D. Trimming took off 1 base at V and 3 bases at J, with 13 bases between the two ends. Germline V gives CDR1 SGHDN, CDR2 FVKESK. There are 15 residues in the CDR3. The CDR3 region has the DNA TGTGCCAGCAGCCAAGTTGCAGGCCATGACTACGAGCAGTACTTC. It yields the protein CASSQVAGHDYEQYF.

This clonotype came up many times. The chain recombines TRBV20-1 with TRBJ1-2; no definite D call. The CDR3 has 13 residues. Per the germline V gene, CDR1 is DFQATT and CDR2 is SNEGSKA (reference sequence). Trimming took 6 bases from V and 0 from J, leaving 11 bases between them. The CDR3 reads CSALERANYGYTF. The CDR3 DNA is TGCAGTGCCCTGGAGCGAGCTAACTATGGCTACACCTTC.

The V call is TRBV10-2, the J call TRBJ1-1; D is possibly TRBD1 (5 bases). The CDR3 totals 11 residues. In germline, CDR1 is WSHSY, CDR2 SAAADI. The V end lost 4 bases, the J end lost 11 bases, and 11 bases lay between the germline ends. The CDR3 sequence: CASSGSGGAFF. The CDR3, as DNA: TGCGCCAGCAGTGGAAGCGGGGGGGCTTTCTTT.

In its sample, this clonotype was seen many times. The chain has TRBV20-1 and TRBJ2-1; 11 bases are shared with TRBD2. This CDR3 is built from 16 residues. Per the germline V gene, CDR1 is DFQATT and CDR2 is SNEGSKA (reference sequence). V shed 5 bases and J 0 bases; nucleotides not matched to a gene: 6. This CDR3 is CSAQTSGITSYNEQFF. The CDR3 DNA follows: TGCAGTGCTCAGACTAGCGGGATCACCTCCTACAATGAGCAGTTCTTC.

This clonotype was counted only a few times. The V call is TRBV29-1, the J call TRBJ1-3; no reliable D call. V lost 0 bases and J 4 bases, leaving 16 bases between the germline ends. This CDR3 contains 16 residues. Germline V gene lookup returns CDR1 SQVTM and CDR2 ANQGSEA. CDR3 residues: CSVEDPPGNPGNTIYF. The DNA of the CDR3 is TGCAGCGTTGAAGATCCTCCAGGAAATCCGGGAAACACCATATATTTT.

This clonotype was seen many times. This sequence joins TRBV29-1 and TRBJ2-5, with D perhaps matching TRBD2 (7 bases). Trimming removed 6 bases from V and 0 bases from J, with 20 bases in between. This CDR3 comprises 16 residues. CDR1 and CDR2 (germline): SQVTM, ANQGSEA. CDR3 sequence: CSVDGGRDTYQETQYF. The CDR3 DNA is TGCAGCGTCGATGGAGGGAGGGACACGTACCAAGAGACCCAGTACTTC.

This clonotype was detected many times. The chain uses TRBV7-9 and TRBJ2-1; TRBD2 matches at 10 bases. The germline V gene encodes CDR1 SEHNR and CDR2 FQNEAQ (reference sequence). This CDR3 is 15 amino acids long. With V trimmed by 5 bases and J by 10 bases, 11 bases remained unmatched. The DNA for the CDR3 is TGTGCCAGCAGCCTCCCGACTAGCGGGTGGACAGAGCAGTTCTTC. It is translated as CASSLPTSGWTEQFF.

This clonotype was recorded a few times. The chain is built from TRBV7-3 and TRBJ2-5; possibly TRBD2 for D (6 bases). Trimming left V 2 bases short and J 4 bases short, with 14 bases between. The CDR3 has 15 residues. Germline V gene lookup returns CDR1 SGHTA and CDR2 FQGTGA. CDR3 DNA sequence: TGTGCCAGCAGCTTAGGTCTGGGGGGACGAGAGACCCAGTACTTC. It encodes CASSLGLGGRETQYF.

This clonotype showed up just a few times. The chain employs TRBV10-3 and TRBJ2-7; maybe TRBD1 (7 bases). The CDR3 is 15 residues long. Germline assignment: CDR1 ENHRY and CDR2 SYGVKD. Trimming took off 5 bases at V and 6 bases at J, with 20 bases between the two ends. This chain's CDR3 is CAISIQGGGLREQYF. The CDR3 bases are TGTGCCATCAGTATTCAGGGGGGCGGTTTGCGCGAGCAGTACTTC.

The J gene is TRBJ2-3, the V gene TRBV12-3 or TRBV12-4; D may be TRBD1 (5 bases). Trimming pared 5 bases from V and 6 bases from J, leaving 21 bases between. The CDR3 runs 16 residues. CDR3 coding DNA: TGTGCCAGCAGTGCAGCAGGGTGGGCCAAGCTGGATACGCAGTATTTT. Amino acid sequence: CASSAAGWAKLDTQYF.

This rearrangement joins TRBV6-1 to TRBJ1-5, with D possibly matching TRBD1 (5 bases). CDR3 length equals 17 residues. The germline V and J ends were trimmed by 2 bases and 2 bases, with 16 bases remaining between them. Germline CDR1 MNHNS, CDR2 SASEGT. CDR3 loop: CASSEFLYGDGNQPQHF. The CDR3 nucleotides are TGTGCCAGCAGTGAATTTCTTTATGGGGACGGCAATCAGCCCCAGCATTTT.

This clonotype was picked up a small number of times. This may arise from a read error, as a much more abundant clone is one base away. Likely a read error: the CDR3 ends without its conserved phenylalanine or tryptophan. The chain couples TRBV3-1 to TRBJ2-3, with D tentatively TRBD2 (6 bases). Germline-derived CDR1 and CDR2 are LGHDT and YNNKEL (reference sequence). Trimming cost V 3 bases and J 1 base, with 8 bases left between them. The CDR3 consists of 14 residues. The CDR3 DNA sequence: TGTGCCAGCAGCCATACGGGGGGCACAGATACGCAGTATTCT. Amino acids: CASSHTGGTDTQYS.